These 15 T cell receptor beta chains originate from one sample sequenced in a study of T-cell memory formation after mild COVID-19. A single record per CDR3 protein comes from TCRdb applying MiXCR to the 5' RACE reads. The sample includes some 490,000 distinct CDR3 sequences, over 15% seen only once; the top ten take approximately 13%. Sequencing used PBMCs or a T cell subset sorted from them (not recorded which). These receptors were obtained from an adult woman who had mild COVID-19 (a few samples of this study predate the infection). Cell type and time point are not known.

The chain recombines TRBV24-1 with TRBJ2-4; 7 bases line up with TRBD2. This CDR3 comprises 15 residues. Germline trimming cut 3 bases from V and 6 bases from J; bases unmatched to any gene: 7. The germline V gene encodes CDR1 KGHDR and CDR2 SFDVKD. The CDR3 sequence: CATSDRLAARNIQYF. The CDR3 DNA reads as TGTGCCACCAGTGATCGGCTAGCGGCTAGAAACATTCAGTACTTC.

The V gene is TRBV27, the J gene TRBJ2-1, with D unresolved. CDR3 length: 12 residues. Germline V gives CDR1 MNHEY, CDR2 SMNVEV (reference sequence). Trimming removed 0 bases at V and 7 bases at J, with 4 bases between. Here the CDR3 reads CASSLSANEQFF. CDR3 DNA sequence: TGTGCCAGCAGTTTATCCGCGAATGAGCAGTTCTTC.

In its sample, this clonotype was seen a few times. In DNA form, the CDR3 reads TGTGCCAGCAGGGCACAGGGGGGAGAGACCCAGTACTTC. It codes for CASRAQGGETQYF. V gene TRBV12-3 or TRBV12-4 combines with J gene TRBJ2-5, with TRBD1 identical over 8 bases. The junction had 4 bases not matched to a gene; V was cut back by 6 bases and J by 4 bases. The CDR3 is 13 residues long.

The chain couples TRBV20-1 to TRBJ1-1; the D is unclear. Germline V gives CDR1 DFQATT, CDR2 SNEGSKA (reference sequence). The CDR3 consists of 12 residues. CDR3 amino acids: CSVDLGNTEAFF. The CDR3, as DNA: TGCAGCGTCGATTTGGGGAACACTGAAGCTTTCTTT.

In its sample, this clonotype was seen a few times. J is TRBJ1-2 and V is TRBV6-5; no reliable D call. Germline lookup yields CDR1 MNHEY and CDR2 SVGAGI. The CDR3 spans 14 residues. V dropped 6 bases and J dropped 8 bases, with 19 bases sitting between them. The CDR3 region is CASSPGLGSRGYTF. CDR3 bases: TGTGCCAGCAGCCCCGGTTTGGGCAGCAGGGGCTACACCTTC.

There are many counts of this clonotype. V gene TRBV9 combines with J gene TRBJ2-1; possible D gene TRBD2, 6 bases. The CDR3 runs to 15 residues. V lost 0 bases to trimming and J lost 9 bases, with 16 bases between them. The germline gives CDR1 SGDLS, CDR2 YYNGEE. This CDR3 is CASSVVAGYNLEQFF. Here the CDR3 DNA reads TGTGCCAGCAGCGTAGTTGCGGGGTACAATCTTGAGCAGTTCTTC.

This rearrangement joins TRBV28 to TRBJ2-5, with D maybe TRBD1 (5 bases). V dropped 2 bases and J dropped 5 bases, with 12 bases sitting between them. This CDR3 region has 14 residues. CDR1 and CDR2 (germline): MDHEN, SYDVKM. The CDR3 loop reads CASSLGAEAETQYF. The CDR3 DNA sequence: TGTGCCAGCAGTTTAGGGGCTGAGGCGGAGACCCAGTACTTC.

This clonotype showed up just a few times. This rearrangement joins TRBV20-1 to TRBJ2-1; TRBD2 matches at 8 bases. The CDR3 is made up of 15 amino acids. The V and J ends lost 6 bases and 2 bases, in that order; junction bases with no gene match: 9. Germline CDR1 is DFQATT and CDR2 is SNEGSKA (reference sequence). CDR3: CSAYPRGGPYNEQFF. The DNA of the CDR3 is TGCAGTGCATACCCTCGGGGGGGCCCCTACAATGAGCAGTTCTTC.

This clonotype has only a few counts. The CDR3 spells CSARGRDLGSTGELFF. The CDR3 DNA is TGCAGTGCTAGGGGGAGGGACTTAGGGAGCACCGGGGAGCTGTTTTTT. V and J are TRBV20-1 and TRBJ2-2; TRBD2 matches 7 bases. V lost 3 bases to trimming and J lost 4 bases; unmatched junction nucleotides: 11. This CDR3 spans 16 amino acids. In germline, CDR1 is DFQATT, CDR2 SNEGSKA (reference sequence).

This rearrangement joins TRBV4-1 to TRBJ1-3, with D possibly being TRBD1 (5 bases). CDR3 length: 16 amino acids. Trimming shortened V by 3 bases and J by 4 bases, and 16 bases separated the two germline ends. Germline CDR1 and CDR2: MGHRA and YSYEKL. The CDR3 nucleotides are TGCGCCAGCAGCCAGACCCCCGGGGCCTCAGGAAACACCATATATTTT. It encodes CASSQTPGASGNTIYF.

This clonotype was counted between two and nine times. The chain uses TRBV11-2 and TRBJ2-2; 7 bases fit TRBD2. Germline CDR1 SGHAT, CDR2 FQNNGV. Trimming removed 3 bases from V and 4 bases from J; junction bases left unmatched: 5. The CDR3 has 15 amino acids. CDR3 nucleotide sequence: TGTGCCAGCAGCTTTAGCGGGTCATCCACCGGGGAGCTGTTTTTT. It codes for CASSFSGSSTGELFF. The whole variable domain, remainder taken from reference TRBV11-2 and TRBJ2-2, is EAGVAQSPRYKIIEKRQSVAFWCNPISGHATLYWYQQILGQGPKLLIQFQNNGVVDDSQLPKDRFSAERLKGVDSTLKIQPAKLEDSAVYLCASSFSGSSTGELFFGEGSRLTVL.

This clonotype has more than one count but fewer than ten. The chain is built from TRBV5-1 and TRBJ2-7; 10 bases align to TRBD1. Germline V CDR1 and CDR2: SGHRS, YFSETQ. V trimming: 5 bases; J trimming: 7 bases; junction bases outside the gene matches: 3. This CDR3 comprises 12 residues. This chain's CDR3 is CASRTGGDEQYF. DNA of the CDR3: TGCGCCAGCAGGACAGGGGGCGATGAGCAGTACTTC.

The rearrangement links TRBV20-1 to TRBJ2-7; 7 bases fit TRBD2. Germline assignment: CDR1 DFQATT and CDR2 SNEGSKA (reference sequence). J gave up 2 bases and V 4 bases, and 8 bases lay outside the gene matches. This CDR3 has 14 residues. CDR3 sequence (DNA): TGCAGTGCTAAGAGACCGGGGGGAACCTACGAGCAGTACTTC. Residues: CSAKRPGGTYEQYF.

The table lists this clonotype with a few counts. This rearrangement joins TRBV30 to TRBJ2-7, with D perhaps TRBD1 (7 bases). This CDR3 contains 13 residues. Germline-derived CDR1 and CDR2 are GTSNPN and SVGIG (reference sequence). V lost 5 bases, J lost 7 bases, and 18 bases lay in between. The CDR3 coding sequence is TGTGCCTGGGGAACCAGGGGGGTGGGGGAGCAGTACTTC. This translates into CAWGTRGVGEQYF.

This clonotype was observed a handful of times. V is TRBV7-9 and J is TRBJ2-3; possibly TRBD1 for D (6 bases). CDR3 length: 16 amino acids. From germline, CDR1 is SEHNR and CDR2 FQNEAQ (reference sequence). The germline V and J ends were trimmed by 0 bases and 4 bases, with 14 bases remaining between them. The CDR3 loop is CASSLARARGSDTQYF. For the CDR3, the DNA is TGTGCCAGCAGCTTAGCTCGAGCCAGGGGTTCAGATACGCAGTATTTT.